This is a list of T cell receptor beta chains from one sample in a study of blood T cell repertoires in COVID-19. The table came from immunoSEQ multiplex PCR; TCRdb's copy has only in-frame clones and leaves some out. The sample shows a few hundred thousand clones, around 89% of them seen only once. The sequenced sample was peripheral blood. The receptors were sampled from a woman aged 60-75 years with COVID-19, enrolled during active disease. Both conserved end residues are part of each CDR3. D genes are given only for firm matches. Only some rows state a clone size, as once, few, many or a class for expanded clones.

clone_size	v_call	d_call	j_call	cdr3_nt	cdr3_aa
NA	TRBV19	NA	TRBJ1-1	TGTGCCAGTAGTCACGGGACATTGAACACTGAAGCTTTCTTT	CASSHGTLNTEAFF
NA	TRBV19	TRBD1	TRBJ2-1	TGTGCCAGTAGTTTTACCACAGGGGGCGGGCGGTTCTTC	CASSFTTGGGRFF
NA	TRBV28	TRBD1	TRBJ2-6	TGTGCCAGCACTTCCACTCAGGGGGCAGCCATGTCTGGGGCCAACGTCCTGACTTTC	CASTSTQGAAMSGANVLTF
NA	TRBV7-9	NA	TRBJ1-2	TGTGCCAGCAGCCCAGAGAGGTATGGCTACACCTTC	CASSPERYGYTF
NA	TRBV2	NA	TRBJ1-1	TGTGCCAGCAGTGGCAGACAGGCGATGAACACTGAAGCTTTCTTT	CASSGRQAMNTEAFF
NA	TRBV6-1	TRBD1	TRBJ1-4	TGTGCCAGCAGTGGGGGACAGGTTGGGGCAACTAATGAAAAACTGTTTTTT	CASSGGQVGATNEKLFF
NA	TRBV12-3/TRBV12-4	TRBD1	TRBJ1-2	TGTGCCAGCAGTCCTACAGGGGACTATGGCTACACCTTC	CASSPTGDYGYTF
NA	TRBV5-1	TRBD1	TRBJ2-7	TGCGCCAGCAGCTTTACAGACACGGGACAGGGCTACGAGCAGTACTTC	CASSFTDTGQGYEQYF
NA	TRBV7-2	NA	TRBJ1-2	TGTGCCAGCAGGGACAGCCCCTATGGCTACACCTTC	CASRDSPYGYTF
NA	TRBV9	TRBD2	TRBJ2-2	TGTGCCAGCAGCGTCTTAGCGGGGGGCCTAAACACCGGGGAGCTGTTTTTT	CASSVLAGGLNTGELFF
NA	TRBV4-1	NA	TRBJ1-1	TGCGCCAGCAGCCAAGTTATGAACACTGAAGCTTTCTTT	CASSQVMNTEAFF
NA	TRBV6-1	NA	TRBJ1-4	TGTGCCAGCAGTGACACAGGGAGGGTGAATGAAAAACTGTTTTTT	CASSDTGRVNEKLFF
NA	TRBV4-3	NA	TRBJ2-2	TGCGCCAGCAGCCAAGATCGGGGGGCGGGGGAGCTGTTTTTT	CASSQDRGAGELFF
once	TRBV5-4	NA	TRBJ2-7	TGTGCCAGCAGCATGGGACTCCTGAGCTCCTACGAGCAGTACTTC	CASSMGLLSSYEQYF
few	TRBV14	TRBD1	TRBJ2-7	TGTGCCAGCAGCCCCCGGGACAGGGGTCGATACGAGCAGTACTTC	CASSPRDRGRYEQYF
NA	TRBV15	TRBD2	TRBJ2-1	TGTGCCACCAGCGCTCGGATAGCGGGGACCTACAATGAGCAGTTCTTC	CATSARIAGTYNEQFF
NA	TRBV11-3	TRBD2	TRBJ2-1	TGTGCCAGCAGCCTAGCGGGGGGGCCCTCCAATGAGCAGTTCTTC	CASSLAGGPSNEQFF
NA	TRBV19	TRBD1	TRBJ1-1	TGTGCCAGTAGGGACAGGGGGAAGACTGAAGCTTTCTTT	CASRDRGKTEAFF
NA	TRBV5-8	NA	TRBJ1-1	TGTGCCAGCAGCAGGGGGTTCACTGAAGCTTTCTTT	CASSRGFTEAFF
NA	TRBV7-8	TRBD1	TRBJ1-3	TGTGCCAGCAGCTTCAGGGCCCGACAGGGCTCTGGAAACACCATATATTTT	CASSFRARQGSGNTIYF
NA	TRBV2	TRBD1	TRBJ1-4	TGTGCCAGCAGAAAGGACAGGGGGGAAAAACTGTTTTTT	CASRKDRGEKLFF
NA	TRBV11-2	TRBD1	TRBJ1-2	TGTGCCAGCAGCTTGGGCCTCAGATTAAAAACCGACAGGGGCGGTGGCTACACCTTC	CASSLGLRLKTDRGGGYTF
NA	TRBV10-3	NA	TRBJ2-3	TGTGCCATCGCTAGTGGTAGCACAGATACGCAGTATTTT	CAIASGSTDTQYF
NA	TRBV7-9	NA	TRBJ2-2	TGTGCCAGCAGCTATTACTTAAGCACCGGGGAGCTGTTTTTT	CASSYYLSTGELFF
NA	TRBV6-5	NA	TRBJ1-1	TGTGCCAGCAGTTACGGAGGACAGAGGAACACTGAAGCTTTCTTT	CASSYGGQRNTEAFF
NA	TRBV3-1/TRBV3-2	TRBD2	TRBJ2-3	TGTGCCAGCAGCCACCTACTTAGCGGGGGGGGCACAGATACGCAGTATTTT	CASSHLLSGGGTDTQYF
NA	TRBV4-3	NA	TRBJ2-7	TGCGCCAGCAGCCAAGATCGGGGTACCACGATCGAGCAGTACTTC	CASSQDRGTTIEQYF
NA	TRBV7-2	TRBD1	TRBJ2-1	TGTGCCAGCAGCCCTGGACAGGGGGAGAGGAATGAGCAGTTCTTC	CASSPGQGERNEQFF
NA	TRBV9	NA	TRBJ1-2	TGTGCCAGCAGCGTAGTAGGGGCGCAAGGCTACACCTTC	CASSVVGAQGYTF
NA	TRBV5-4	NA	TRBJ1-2	TGTGCCAGCAGCGACCGGACAGAACGTGGCTACACCTTC	CASSDRTERGYTF
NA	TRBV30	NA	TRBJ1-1	TGTGCCTGGAGTACAGGGATGAACACTGAAGCTTTCTTT	CAWSTGMNTEAFF
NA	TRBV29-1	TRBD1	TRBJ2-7	TGCAGCGGTGCCGGGACAGGGTCCTACGAGCAGTACTTC	CSGAGTGSYEQYF
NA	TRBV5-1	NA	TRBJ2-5	TGCGCCAGCAGCTCCGGGACAAGCCAAGAGACCCAGTACTTC	CASSSGTSQETQYF
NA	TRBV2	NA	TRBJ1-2	TGTGCCAGCAGTGAAGGGGAGCTCGGCTACACCTTC	CASSEGELGYTF
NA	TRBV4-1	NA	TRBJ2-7	TGCGCCAGCAGCCAAGGCGACAGAAGCTCCTACGAGCAGTACTTC	CASSQGDRSSYEQYF
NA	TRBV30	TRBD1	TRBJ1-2	TGTGCCTGGAGTGTAGGCAGGGGGCTCCCTGGCTACACCTTC	CAWSVGRGLPGYTF
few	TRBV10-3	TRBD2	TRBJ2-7	TGTGCCATCAGGGCGGGGACTAGCGGAGCCTACGAGCAGTACTTC	CAIRAGTSGAYEQYF
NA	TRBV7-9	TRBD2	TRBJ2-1	TGTGCCAGCAGCTCAAGGACTAGCGGGGGCTCCTACAATGAGCAGTTCTTC	CASSSRTSGGSYNEQFF
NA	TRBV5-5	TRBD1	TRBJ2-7	TGTGCCAGCAGCGCCTGGACAGGGACCTACGAGCAGTACTTC	CASSAWTGTYEQYF
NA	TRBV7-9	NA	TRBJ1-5	TGTGCCAGCAGCTTATCCAGGGGGCCCCAGCATTTT	CASSLSRGPQHF
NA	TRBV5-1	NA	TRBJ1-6	TGCGCCAGCACTGTAGGGGAAGATTCACCCCTCCACTTT	CASTVGEDSPLHF
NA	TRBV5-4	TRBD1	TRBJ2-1	TGTGCCAGCAGCCCGGGACAGGGCTACAATGAGCAGTTCTTC	CASSPGQGYNEQFF
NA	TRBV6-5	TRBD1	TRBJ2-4	TGTGCCAGCAGGCGGGACAGGGAGAAAAACATTCAGTACTTC	CASRRDREKNIQYF
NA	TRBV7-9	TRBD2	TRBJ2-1	TGTGCCAGCAGCTTACGGACTAGCGGGGGCAATGAGCAGTTCTTC	CASSLRTSGGNEQFF
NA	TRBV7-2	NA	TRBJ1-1	TGTGCCAGCAGCTTAAGCGGGGACACTGAAGCTTTCTTT	CASSLSGDTEAFF
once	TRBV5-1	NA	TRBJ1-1	TGCGCCAGCAGCTTGGCCGGGTTCGGCACTGAAGCTTTCTTT	CASSLAGFGTEAFF
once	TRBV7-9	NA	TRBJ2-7	TGTGCCAGCAGCTCTACAGGTTACGAGCAGTACTTC	CASSSTGYEQYF
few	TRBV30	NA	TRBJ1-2	TGTGCCTGGAGTGTTGGGGCAGGGTTTATTATCCGTGGCTACACCTTC	CAWSVGAGFIIRGYTF
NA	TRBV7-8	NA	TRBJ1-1	TGTGCCAGCAGCATAACGGTAGGCCCGGGGACTGAAGCTTTCTTT	CASSITVGPGTEAFF
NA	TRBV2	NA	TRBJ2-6	TGTGCCAGCAGTGAACCGGGCTCTGGGGCCAACGTCCTGACTTTC	CASSEPGSGANVLTF
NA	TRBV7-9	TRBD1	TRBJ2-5	TGTGCCAGCAGCAAGTCCGGGACAGGGGAGACCCAGTACTTC	CASSKSGTGETQYF
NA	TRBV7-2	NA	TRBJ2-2	TGTGCCAGCAGCTTGCTTAGGGGCAGCGGGGAGCTGTTTTTT	CASSLLRGSGELFF